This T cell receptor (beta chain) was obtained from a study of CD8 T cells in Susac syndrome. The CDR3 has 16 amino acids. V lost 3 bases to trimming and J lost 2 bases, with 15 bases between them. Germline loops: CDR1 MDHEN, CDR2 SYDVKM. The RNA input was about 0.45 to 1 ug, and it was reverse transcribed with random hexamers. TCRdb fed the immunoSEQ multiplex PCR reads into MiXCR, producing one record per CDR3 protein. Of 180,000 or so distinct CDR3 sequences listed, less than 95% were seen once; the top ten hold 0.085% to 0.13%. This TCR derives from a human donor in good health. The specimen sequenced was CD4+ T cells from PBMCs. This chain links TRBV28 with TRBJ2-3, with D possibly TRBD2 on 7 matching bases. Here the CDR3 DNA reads TGTGCCAGCAGTTTGGGGGGGGCCGGGCCCACAGATACGCAGTATTTT. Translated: CASSLGGAGPTDTQYF.